This T cell receptor (beta chain) was sequenced in a study of identical twins. This CDR3 is built from 16 residues. Trimming took 7 bases from V and 6 from J, leaving 24 bases between them. Germline loops: CDR1 SEHNR, CDR2 FQNEAQ (reference sequence). TCRdb recomputed calls from the 5' RACE reads with MiXCR, one row per CDR3 protein. The table has over 550,000 distinct CDR3 sequences, about 7% seen once. This clonotype appeared a few times. Its antigen is still unknown. Overall study results and limits: Low generation-probability sequences were in excess among twin-shared out-of-frame alpha sequences.

The same data also went into a second study, on yellow fever vaccine responses in identical twins.

The sequence derives from a woman younger than 35 in good health. The chain employs TRBV7-9 and TRBJ1-2, with D possibly being TRBD1 (5 bases). Sequencing used PBMCs. The CDR3 region has the DNA TGTGCCAGCACCCGGCTTGGGGCAGGTCGTTTCGATGGCTACACCTTC. It codes for CASTRLGAGRFDGYTF.